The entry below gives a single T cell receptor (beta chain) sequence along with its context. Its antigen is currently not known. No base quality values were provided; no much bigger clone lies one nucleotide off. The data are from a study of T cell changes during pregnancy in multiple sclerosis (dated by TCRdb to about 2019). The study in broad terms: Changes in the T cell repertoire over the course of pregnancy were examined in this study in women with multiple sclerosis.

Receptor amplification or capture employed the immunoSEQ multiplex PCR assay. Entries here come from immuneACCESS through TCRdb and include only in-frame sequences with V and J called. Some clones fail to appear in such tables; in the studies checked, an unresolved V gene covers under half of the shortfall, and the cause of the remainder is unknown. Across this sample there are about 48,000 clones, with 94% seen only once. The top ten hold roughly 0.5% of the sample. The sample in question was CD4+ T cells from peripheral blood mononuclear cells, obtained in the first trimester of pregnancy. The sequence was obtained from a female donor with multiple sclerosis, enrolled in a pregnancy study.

The CDR3 amino acid sequence is: CASSSTNIDYGYTF. DNA sequence: TGTGCCAGCTCATCGACAAATATCGACTATGGCTACACCTTC. The chain is made from TRBV18 and TRBJ1-2; a confident D gene designation cannot be given. The CDR3, cysteine through phenylalanine, is 14 amino acids long. This entry keeps only the CDR3 DNA: 42 bases, framed from base 1. The junction shows trimming of 5 bases on V and 3 bases on J, plus 13 bases between the germline ends. Based on the germline V gene, the CDR1 and CDR2 sequences are KGHSH and LQKENI. Extended through the reference TRBV18 and TRBJ1-2 proteins, this CDR3 yields the full variable domain: NAGVMQNPRHLVRRRGQEARLRCSPMKGHSHVYWYRQLPEEGLKFMVYLQKENIIDESGMPKERFSAEFPKEGPSILRIQQVVRGDSAAYFCASSSTNIDYGYTFGSGTRLTVV.